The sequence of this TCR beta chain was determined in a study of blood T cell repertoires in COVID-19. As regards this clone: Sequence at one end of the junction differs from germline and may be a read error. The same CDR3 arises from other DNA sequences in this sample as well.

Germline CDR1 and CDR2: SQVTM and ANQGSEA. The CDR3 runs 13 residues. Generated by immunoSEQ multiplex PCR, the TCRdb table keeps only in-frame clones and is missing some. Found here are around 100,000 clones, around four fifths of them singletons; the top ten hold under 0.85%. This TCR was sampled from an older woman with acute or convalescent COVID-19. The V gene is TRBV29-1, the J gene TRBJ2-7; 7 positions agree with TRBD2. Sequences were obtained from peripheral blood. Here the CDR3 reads CSVGEGIGREQYF. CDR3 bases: TGTAGCGTTGGGGAGGGAATAGGTCGCGAGCAGTACTTC.